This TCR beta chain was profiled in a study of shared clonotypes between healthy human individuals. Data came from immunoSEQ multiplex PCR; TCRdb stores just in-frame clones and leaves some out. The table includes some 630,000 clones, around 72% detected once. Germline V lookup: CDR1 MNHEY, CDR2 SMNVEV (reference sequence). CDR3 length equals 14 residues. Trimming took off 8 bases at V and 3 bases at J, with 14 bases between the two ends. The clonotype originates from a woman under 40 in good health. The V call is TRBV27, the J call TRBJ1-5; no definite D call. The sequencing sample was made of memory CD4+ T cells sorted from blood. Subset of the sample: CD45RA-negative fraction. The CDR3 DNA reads TGTGCCAGCTCCCCGCATTACTACAATCAGCCCCAGCATTTT. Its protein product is CASSPHYYNQPQHF.